The sequence of this T cell receptor beta chain was determined in a study of OX40 agonist ivuxolimab in advanced cancers. Study-wide context: Males comprised about 84% of the group, whose mean age was approximately 60 years (range 23 to 79). The study, taken as a whole, reports: Antigens targeted by the expanded peripheral T cells were not determined.

On this clone itself: The antigen remains unidentified. The junction departs from germline at one end; a sequencing error may be responsible. Distinct nucleotide sequences in the sample also encode this CDR3.

Patients with autoimmune history or systemic immunosuppression were excluded. Assay: immunoSEQ multiplex PCR; the TCRdb copy retains only in-frame clones and omits some. The sample lists over 35,000 clones; 85% to 90% were seen once. The CDR3 has 13 amino acids. CDR1 is SSHAT and CDR2 is FNYEAQ in the germline V gene (reference sequence). This clonotype was sampled from an adult with an advanced solid tumor such as melanoma, head and neck, liver or kidney cancer. Sequenced material: CD4+ or CD8+ T cells sorted from blood, taken in a trial of the OX40 agonist ivuxolimab. J is TRBJ2-5 and V is TRBV7-7; either TRBD1 or TRBD2 may supply D (5 bases each). In nucleotides, the CDR3 is TGTGCTAGCAGTCGAGAGGGGCGGGAGACCCAGTACTTC. Its protein product is CASSREGRETQYF.